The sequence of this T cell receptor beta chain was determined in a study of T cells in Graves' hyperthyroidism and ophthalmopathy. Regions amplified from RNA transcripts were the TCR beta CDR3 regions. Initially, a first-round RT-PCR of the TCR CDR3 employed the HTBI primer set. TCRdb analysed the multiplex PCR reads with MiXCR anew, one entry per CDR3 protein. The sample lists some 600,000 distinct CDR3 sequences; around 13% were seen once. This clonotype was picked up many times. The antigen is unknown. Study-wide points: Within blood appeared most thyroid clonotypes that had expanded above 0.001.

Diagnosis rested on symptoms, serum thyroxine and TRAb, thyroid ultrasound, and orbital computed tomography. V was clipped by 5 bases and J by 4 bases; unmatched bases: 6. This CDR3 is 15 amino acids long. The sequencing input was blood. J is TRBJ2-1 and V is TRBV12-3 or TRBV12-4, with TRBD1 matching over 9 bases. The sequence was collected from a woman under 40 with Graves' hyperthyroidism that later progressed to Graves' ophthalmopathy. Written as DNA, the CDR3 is TGTGCCAGCAGTGGGGGACAGGGTGGATACAATGAGCAGTTCTTC. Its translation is CASSGGQGGYNEQFF.